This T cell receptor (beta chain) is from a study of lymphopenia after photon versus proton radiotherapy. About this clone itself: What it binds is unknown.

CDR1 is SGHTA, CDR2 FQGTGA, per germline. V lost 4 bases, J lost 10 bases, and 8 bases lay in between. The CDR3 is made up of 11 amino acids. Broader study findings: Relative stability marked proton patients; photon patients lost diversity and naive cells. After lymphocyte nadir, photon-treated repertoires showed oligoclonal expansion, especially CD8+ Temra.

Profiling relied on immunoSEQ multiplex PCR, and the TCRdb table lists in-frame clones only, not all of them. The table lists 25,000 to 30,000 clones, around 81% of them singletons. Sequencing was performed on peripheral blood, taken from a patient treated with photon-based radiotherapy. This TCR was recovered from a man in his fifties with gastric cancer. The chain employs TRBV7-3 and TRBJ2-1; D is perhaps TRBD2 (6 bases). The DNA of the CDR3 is TGTGCCAGCAGCTCGGGGGTCGAGCAGTTCTTC. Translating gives CASSSGVEQFF.